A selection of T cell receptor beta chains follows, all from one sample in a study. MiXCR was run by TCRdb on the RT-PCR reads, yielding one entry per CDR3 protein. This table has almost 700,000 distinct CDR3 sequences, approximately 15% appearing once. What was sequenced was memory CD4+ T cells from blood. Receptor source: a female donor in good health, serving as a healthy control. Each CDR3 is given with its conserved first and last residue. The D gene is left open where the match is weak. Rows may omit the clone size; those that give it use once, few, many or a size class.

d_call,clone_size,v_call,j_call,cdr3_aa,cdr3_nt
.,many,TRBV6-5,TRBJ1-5,CASSSTFNQPQHF,TGTGCCAGCAGTTCCACTTTTAATCAGCCCCAGCATTTT
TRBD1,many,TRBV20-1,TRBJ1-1,CSAGQRSAEAFF,TGCAGTGCGGGACAGCGCAGCGCTGAAGCTTTCTTT
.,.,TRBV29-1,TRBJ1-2,CSVGDRGYTF,TGCAGCGTCGGTGATCGTGGCTACACCTTC
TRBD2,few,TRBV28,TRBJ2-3,CASSLSGRVPDTQYF,TGTGCCAGCAGTCTGAGCGGGAGGGTCCCAGATACGCAGTATTTT
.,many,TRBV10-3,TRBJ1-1,CAIRETGNTEAFF,TGTGCCATCAGAGAAACAGGGAACACTGAAGCTTTCTTT
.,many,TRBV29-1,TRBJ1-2,CSVGAQPNYGYTF,TGCAGCGTTGGGGCACAGCCTAACTATGGCTACACCTTC
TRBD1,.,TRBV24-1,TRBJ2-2,CATSDTRDRRTGELFF,TGTGCCACCAGTGACACCCGGGACAGGAGGACCGGGGAGCTGTTTTTT
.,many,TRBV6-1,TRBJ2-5,CASRASYQETQYF,TGTGCCAGCAGGGCCTCGTACCAAGAGACCCAGTACTTC
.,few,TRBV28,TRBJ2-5,CASSTPLETQYF,TGTGCCAGCAGTACCCCGCTGGAGACCCAGTACTTC
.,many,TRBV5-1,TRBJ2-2,CASSQLGGTGELFF,TGCGCCAGCAGCCAGCTGGGAGGCACCGGGGAGCTGTTTTTT
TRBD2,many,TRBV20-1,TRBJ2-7,CSARYWPSGRVSYEQYF,TGCAGTGCTAGATATTGGCCTAGCGGGAGAGTCTCCTACGAGCAGTACTTC
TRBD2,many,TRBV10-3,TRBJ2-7,CAISRTSGTYEQYF,TGTGCCATCAGCAGGACTAGCGGGACCTACGAGCAGTACTTC
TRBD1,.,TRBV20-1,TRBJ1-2,CSARDLDRELGTGYTF,TGCAGTGCTAGAGATTTGGACAGGGAATTGGGAACGGGCTACACCTTC
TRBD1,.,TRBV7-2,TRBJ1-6,CASSSYRGLGSLHF,TGTGCCAGCAGCTCCTACAGGGGGCTTGGATCCCTCCACTTT
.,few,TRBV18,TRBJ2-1,CASSRPQGAKFF,TGTGCCAGCTCACGCCCCCAAGGGGCAAAGTTCTTC
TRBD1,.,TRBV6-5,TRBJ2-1,CASSYSGTAWGNEQFF,TGTGCCAGCAGTTACTCGGGGACAGCCTGGGGGAATGAGCAGTTCTTC
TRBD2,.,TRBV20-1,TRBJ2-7,CSARQPLAGGFSYEQYF,TGCAGTGCTAGACAACCCTTGGCGGGAGGTTTTTCCTACGAGCAGTACTTC
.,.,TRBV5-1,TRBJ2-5,CASSQGRNQETQYF,TGCGCCAGCAGCCAGGGACGGAACCAAGAGACCCAGTACTTC
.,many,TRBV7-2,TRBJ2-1,CASSSWGSDPFNEQFF,TGTGCCAGCAGCTCCTGGGGGAGCGACCCATTCAATGAGCAGTTCTTC
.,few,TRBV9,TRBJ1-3,CASSPQGSLSGNTIYF,TGTGCCAGCAGCCCCCAGGGCTCTCTTTCTGGAAACACCATATATTTT
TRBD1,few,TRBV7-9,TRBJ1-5,CASSRDRVESQPQHF,TGTGCCAGCAGCAGGGACAGGGTAGAAAGCCAGCCCCAGCATTTT
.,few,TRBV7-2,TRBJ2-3,CASRPGTSTDTQYF,TGTGCCAGCAGACCCGGGACTTCGACAGATACGCAGTATTTT
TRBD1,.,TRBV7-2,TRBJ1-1,CATERQGNTEAFF,TGTGCCACCGAGAGACAGGGGAACACTGAAGCTTTCTTT
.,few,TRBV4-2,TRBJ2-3,CASSQDGQENSDTQYF,TGTGCCAGCAGCCAAGATGGGCAGGAGAACTCAGATACGCAGTATTTT
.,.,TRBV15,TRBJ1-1,CATSRDVGLNTEAFF,TGTGCCACCAGCAGAGATGTTGGGCTAAACACTGAAGCTTTCTTT
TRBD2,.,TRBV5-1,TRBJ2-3,CASSLGLAEATDTQYF,TGCGCCAGCAGCTTGGGTCTAGCGGAGGCCACAGATACGCAGTATTTT
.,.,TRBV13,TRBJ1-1,CASSFSSNTEAFF,TGTGCCAGCAGCTTTAGTTCTAACACTGAAGCTTTCTTT
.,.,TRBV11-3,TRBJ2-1,CASSLEGGDYNEQFF,TGTGCCAGCAGCTTAGAAGGGGGGGACTACAATGAGCAGTTCTTC
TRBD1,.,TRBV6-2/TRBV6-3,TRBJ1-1,CASSPHRDRVTEAFF,TGTGCCAGCAGCCCTCACCGGGACAGGGTCACTGAAGCTTTCTTT